The 26 T cell receptor beta chains below come from one sample, sequenced in a study of T cells after yellow fever vaccination. TCRdb fed the 5' RACE reads into MiXCR, producing one record per CDR3 protein. The data contain around 310,000 distinct CDR3 sequences, 3% to 4.5% of them singletons. Sequenced material: PBMCs, taken 5 days after the yellow fever booster vaccination. Source of these receptors: a man aged 18 to 35 who received the YFV17D yellow fever vaccine.

J is TRBJ1-5 and V is TRBV6-2 or TRBV6-3; 8 bases align to TRBD1. V was pared by 6 bases and J by 7 bases, with 8 bases of the junction left unmatched. Per germline, CDR1 MNHEY and CDR2 SVGEGT. This CDR3 region has 14 residues. CDR3 sequence reads: CASSPGQGWQPQHF. The CDR3, as DNA: TGTGCCAGCAGCCCCGGACAGGGCTGGCAGCCCCAGCATTTT.

In this sample, this clonotype turned up many times. J is TRBJ2-3 and V is TRBV7-3; D possibly matches TRBD1 or TRBD2 (7 bases each). With 3 bases removed from V and 3 bases from J, the gap between germline ends came to 16 bases. CDR1 SGHTA and CDR2 FQGTGA come from the germline V gene. The CDR3 has 16 residues. CDR3 loop: CASSFAGGAGTDTQYF. The CDR3 DNA sequence: TGTGCCAGCAGCTTTGCAGGGGGGGCTGGTACAGATACGCAGTATTTT. Drawing the rest from reference TRBV7-3 and TRBJ2-3, the complete variable domain is GAGVSQTPSNKVTEKGKYVELRCDPISGHTALYWYRQSLGQGPEFLIYFQGTGAADDSGLPNDRFFAVRPEGSVSTLKIQRTERGDSAVYLCASSFAGGAGTDTQYFGPGTRLTVL.

The rearrangement uses TRBV9 and TRBJ1-5; D gene ambiguous. CDR3 length equals 15 residues. Germline CDR1 is SGDLS and CDR2 is YYNGEE. V shed 0 bases and J shed 5 bases, with 12 bases lying between them. CDR3 sequence: CASSVGTTHDQPQHF. The DNA for the CDR3 is TGTGCCAGCAGCGTAGGTACGACTCACGATCAGCCCCAGCATTTT.

This clonotype was counted between two and nine times. This chain connects TRBV4-1 to TRBJ2-5; weak D call: TRBD2 (7 bases). The CDR3 spans 17 residues. The ends were cut back, 3 bases at V and 4 bases at J, with 21 bases in the middle. Per the germline V gene, CDR1 is MGHRA and CDR2 is YSYEKL. The CDR3: CASSQEGPGGRSETQYF. The CDR3 coding sequence is TGCGCCAGCAGCCAGGAAGGTCCGGGGGGCCGTTCAGAGACCCAGTACTTC.

A few counts support this clonotype. The chain recombines TRBV7-2 with TRBJ2-2; no definite D call. CDR3 length: 15 amino acids. Germline CDR1 is SGHTA and CDR2 is FQGNSA. Trimming pared 4 bases from V and 1 base from J, leaving 10 bases between. DNA for the CDR3: TGTGCCAGCAGCTCAAGGCCAGAGAACACCGGGGAGCTGTTTTTT. Translating gives CASSSRPENTGELFF. The entire variable domain, with the rest obtained from reference TRBV7-2 and TRBJ2-2, is as follows: GAGVSQSPSNKVTEKGKDVELRCDPISGHTALYWYRQSLGQGLEFLIYFQGNSAPDKSGLPSDRFSAERTGGSVSTLTIQRTQQEDSAVYLCASSSRPENTGELFFGEGSRLTVL.

This clonotype was seen ten or more times. CDR3 nucleotide sequence: TGTGCCAGCAGCTTTCCTATGCCGGGACAGCAGCGTATCCATAATTCACCCCTCCACTTT. Its protein product is CASSFPMPGQQRIHNSPLHF. V is TRBV7-9 and J is TRBJ1-6; 7 bases are shared with TRBD1. V was clipped by 3 bases and J by 5 bases; unmatched bases: 19. The length of the CDR3 is 20 residues. From germline, CDR1 is SEHNR and CDR2 FQNEAQ (reference sequence).

This clonotype was seen many times. V and J are TRBV7-2 and TRBJ1-1; D gene ambiguous. CDR3 size: 13 residues. In germline, CDR1 is SGHTA, CDR2 FQGNSA. The germline V and J ends were trimmed by 5 bases and 7 bases, with 14 bases remaining between them. CDR3 residues: CASSTRSAGEAFF. The CDR3 DNA follows: TGTGCCAGCAGCACCAGATCGGCGGGTGAAGCTTTCTTT.

The table lists this clonotype with many counts. V is TRBV5-1 and J is TRBJ2-5; 7 positions match TRBD1. Germline loops: CDR1 SGHRS, CDR2 YFSETQ. Trimming took 4 bases from V and 4 from J; bases not matched to a gene: 7. The CDR3 runs to 14 residues. The CDR3 coding sequence is TGCGCCAGCAGCGAACAGGGGTATCGAGAGACCCAGTACTTC. It codes for CASSEQGYRETQYF.

V and J are TRBV18 and TRBJ2-3; 7 bases line up with TRBD1. The ends lost 3 bases at V and 2 bases at J; junction bases unmatched: 8. This CDR3 is built from 16 residues. Germline-derived CDR1 and CDR2 are KGHSH and LQKENI. The CDR3 spells CASSPRQGTHTDTQYF. DNA for the CDR3: TGTGCCAGCTCACCCCGACAGGGAACACACACAGATACGCAGTATTTT.

This clonotype was observed a few times. This sequence joins TRBV9 and TRBJ1-2; D is unclear. Per germline, CDR1 SGDLS and CDR2 YYNGEE. Trimming took off 0 bases at V and 3 bases at J, with 12 bases between the two ends. The CDR3 spans 15 residues. CDR3 sequence (DNA): TGTGCCAGCAGCGTAGCTAGGGCAGAACACTATGGCTACACCTTC. Its translation is CASSVARAEHYGYTF.

This chain connects TRBV12-3 or TRBV12-4 to TRBJ1-5; 7 nucleotides agree with TRBD1. Germline trimming cut 5 bases from V and 1 base from J; bases unmatched to any gene: 14. CDR3 length equals 18 residues. CDR3 sequence reads: CASSPRYRGLMSNQPQHF. In DNA form, the CDR3 reads TGTGCCAGCAGTCCTAGATACAGGGGATTGATGAGCAATCAGCCCCAGCATTTT.

This clonotype was found many times. The rearrangement links TRBV29-1 to TRBJ1-2; D gene unclear. V shed 6 bases and J shed 7 bases, with 12 bases lying between them. The V gene's germline CDR1 is SQVTM and CDR2 ANQGSEA. This CDR3 comprises 11 residues. In DNA, the CDR3 is TGCAGCGTCAGAGAGAGTGGTGGCTACACCTTC. This encodes CSVRESGGYTF.

CDR3 nucleotide sequence: TGCAGTGAGGTCGGGGGGCCCGAATACAATGAGCAGTTCTTC. This codes for CSEVGGPEYNEQFF. This chain links TRBV20-1 with TRBJ2-1; maybe TRBD2 (7 bases). The CDR3 loop spans 14 amino acids. Trimming cost V 7 bases and J 4 bases, with 17 bases left between them. Germline values: CDR1 DFQATT, CDR2 SNEGSKA (reference sequence).

Ten or more counts support this clonotype. The chain carries TRBV10-1 and TRBJ2-7, with D possibly matching TRBD2 (5 bases). The germline V gene has CDR1 WNHNN and CDR2 SYGVQD (reference sequence). The CDR3 runs to 13 residues. Trimming removed 6 bases from V and 3 bases from J, with 12 bases in between. The CDR3 spells CASSSGIGYEQYF. The CDR3 DNA is TGCGCCAGCAGCTCCGGGATCGGCTACGAGCAGTACTTC.

V gene TRBV7-2 combines with J gene TRBJ2-1, with a weak D call TRBD1 (5 bases). Germline lookup yields CDR1 SGHTA and CDR2 FQGNSA. Trimming left V 1 base short and J 11 bases short, with 18 bases between. The CDR3 totals 15 residues. The CDR3: CASSLGRAWAGKQFF. The CDR3 DNA reads TGTGCCAGCAGCTTAGGCAGGGCCTGGGCAGGTAAGCAGTTCTTC.

This clonotype turned up a few times. The chain is built from TRBV15 and TRBJ2-2; the D gene is possibly TRBD1 (6 bases). The CDR3 is 15 amino acids. In germline, CDR1 is LNHNV, CDR2 YYDKDF (reference sequence). Trimming pared 3 bases from V and 7 bases from J, leaving 15 bases between. The CDR3 loop is CATSRHSPGDGELFF. The CDR3 coding sequence is TGTGCCACCAGCAGGCATAGCCCAGGGGACGGGGAGCTGTTTTTT.

This clonotype was observed at least ten times. The V gene is TRBV6-5, the J gene TRBJ2-2; 9 positions match TRBD2. Per germline, CDR1 MNHEY and CDR2 SVGAGI. This CDR3 comprises 17 residues. The ends lost 0 bases at V and 1 base at J; junction bases unmatched: 3. The CDR3 protein is CASSYSLAGKNTGELFF. The CDR3 DNA reads TGTGCCAGCAGTTACTCGCTAGCGGGGAAGAACACCGGGGAGCTGTTTTTT.

The chain uses TRBV5-8 and TRBJ1-2; D perhaps matches TRBD1 (6 bases). CDR3 length: 14 residues. Deletions cut 3 bases from V and 13 bases from J, with 22 bases between. The germline CDR1 and CDR2 sequences are SGHTS and YDEGEE. CDR3 sequence (DNA): TGTGCCAGCAGCTGGAGACAGGAGGAGCCAGGCGTCACCTTC. Protein sequence: CASSWRQEEPGVTF.

The chain is built from TRBV19 and TRBJ2-2; the match to TRBD1 covers 7 bases. This CDR3 comprises 14 residues. Looked up from germline, CDR1 is LNHDA and CDR2 is SQIVND (reference sequence). V lost 7 bases to trimming and J lost 6 bases; unmatched junction nucleotides: 8. As DNA, the CDR3 is TGTGCCAGTACCCCGGGCGACAGGGCCGGGGAGCTGTTTTTT. Encoded protein: CASTPGDRAGELFF.

This clonotype was seen more than once but under ten times. The chain links TRBV4-3 to TRBJ1-3; D remains unclear. This CDR3 comprises 15 residues. Germline lookup yields CDR1 LGHNA and CDR2 YSLEER. Trimming took off 1 base at V and 0 bases at J, with 7 bases between the two ends. CDR3 coding DNA: TGCGCCAGCAGCCAAGGAACATACTCTGGAAACACCATATATTTT. This translates into CASSQGTYSGNTIYF.

This clonotype has at least ten counts. V usage is TRBV12-3 or TRBV12-4 and J usage is TRBJ2-1, with 9 bases lining up with TRBD2. The CDR3 has 14 amino acids. Unmatched junction bases numbered 8, after V lost 6 bases and J lost 8 bases. The CDR3 nucleotides are TGTGCCAGCAGGCGGGGGGGGGGCCCCGATGAGCAGTTCTTC. The encoded protein is CASRRGGGPDEQFF.

This clonotype showed up many times. The chain recombines TRBV5-1 with TRBJ2-2; 7 bases fit TRBD1. V trimming: 0 bases; J trimming: 6 bases; junction bases outside the gene matches: 8. Germline V gene lookup returns CDR1 SGHRS and CDR2 YFSETQ. The CDR3 sequence is 16 residues long. CDR3 DNA: TGCGCCAGCAGCTTGGCCCGGGACAGCCCTTCCGGGGAGCTGTTTTTT. Its translation is CASSLARDSPSGELFF.

The chain employs TRBV7-2 and TRBJ1-5; TRBD1 is a possible D gene (5 bases). CDR3 length equals 15 residues. The V gene lost 4 bases and the J gene lost 6 bases, with 16 bases spanning the gap. CDR1 is SGHTA and CDR2 is FQGNSA in the germline V gene. CDR3 loop: CASSYARGGGQPQHF. The CDR3 bases are TGTGCCAGCAGCTACGCTAGGGGAGGAGGTCAGCCCCAGCATTTT.

This clonotype was observed a few times. This chain connects TRBV15 to TRBJ1-5; no reliable D call. From germline, CDR1 is LNHNV and CDR2 YYDKDF (reference sequence). The germline V and J ends were trimmed by 4 bases and 2 bases, with 12 bases remaining between them. This CDR3 comprises 15 residues. In DNA form, the CDR3 reads TGTGCCACCAGCACGGACGCAGTGGGCAATCAGCCCCAGCATTTT. This sequence encodes CATSTDAVGNQPQHF. Looking up the rest from reference TRBV15 and TRBJ1-5 gives the full variable domain: DAMVIQNPRYQVTQFGKPVTLSCSQTLNHNVMYWYQQKSSQAPKLLFHYYDKDFNNEADTPDNFQSRRPNTSFCFLDIRSPGLGDTAMYLCATSTDAVGNQPQHFGDGTRLSIL.

In its sample, this clonotype was seen many times. This sequence joins TRBV7-2 and TRBJ1-5; D gene uncertain. The CDR3 runs 16 residues. Looked up from germline, CDR1 is SGHTA and CDR2 is FQGNSA. V was pared by 2 bases and J by 2 bases, with 13 bases between. CDR3: CASSLFFGSGNQPQHF. The CDR3 coding sequence is TGTGCCAGCAGCTTATTTTTCGGGAGCGGCAATCAGCCCCAGCATTTT.

This clonotype was seen more than once but under ten times. V is TRBV24-1 and J is TRBJ2-1; 15 bases are shared with TRBD2. V shed 3 bases and J 4 bases; nucleotides not matched to a gene: 3. The CDR3 totals 17 residues. Germline CDR1 KGHDR, CDR2 SFDVKD. CDR3 DNA sequence: TGTGCCACCAGTGATGGGGGGACTAGCGGGGGGTACAATGAGCAGTTCTTC. It translates to CATSDGGTSGGYNEQFF.